This T cell receptor beta chain was obtained from a study of CD8+ T cells in alopecia areata (dated by TCRdb to about 2018). In the study overall: The study used high-throughput TCRbeta sequencing to examine T cell clonal expansion in alopecia areata, in both the C3H/HeJ mouse model and human patients. Scalp tissue and sorted CD4+ and CD8+ peripheral blood T cells from patchy and totalis/universalis alopecia areata patients and from healthy controls were covered by human TCRbeta sequencing. Clonality in the scalp was compared among normal scalp (n=4), patchy alopecia areata scalp (n=8), and alopecia totalis/universalis scalp (n=8). The RNA source kit depended on sample type: the PAXgene miRNA kit for fixed scalp, the miRNeasy kit for PBMCs, and the RNeasy kit for mouse skin. TCRbeta CDR3 regions were amplified by immunoSEQ multiplex PCR with 35 Vbeta forward and 13 Jbeta reverse primers. On the study overall, not on this receptor specifically: Lesional scalp, especially in alopecia totalis/universalis, showed higher clonality and more expanded CD8+ clones than normal scalp, suggesting antigenic drive. Shared TCR sequences between patients were less evident than in mice, which may be partly attributable to HLA diversity in the patient population. Unlike mouse skin, which is dominated by gammadelta T cells, normal human skin has resident alphabeta T cells that are also sequenced, and this complicates analysis of the scalp TCR repertoire.

The library relied on the immunoSEQ multiplex PCR assay. To provide template for TCR sequencing, every sample had RNA extracted and reverse transcribed into cDNA. First-strand cDNA was synthesized using SuperScript III with a 2:1 mix of oligo-dT and random hexamers. A synthetic immune receptor repertoire was used to assess amplification bias, and residual bias was removed computationally. For the original study's pipeline: Raw reads were preprocessed for error removal, and CDR3 was defined according to IMGT conventions as running from the conserved cysteine to phenylalanine. Clonality was calculated as 1 minus Shannon entropy normalized by log2 of the number of productive unique TCRs. Scalp TCRbeta sequences were cross-referenced with sorted blood CD4 and CD8 repertoires so that the CD4 or CD8 identity of scalp clones could be inferred. TCRdb mirrors the immuneACCESS table, restricted to in-frame sequences. Some clones are absent from its copies; in checked studies, under half trace to an unresolved V gene, and the reason for the others is unknown. The V and J calls and clone size are taken from that table; D and trimming were inferred from the DNA. Across this sample there are approximately 13,000 clones, with around 60% seen only once. Around 3.9% of the sample comes from the top ten.

In about five patients from the biomarker study, CD4+ cells were sorted further to obtain CD25+CD127- cells. Lesional scalp punch biopsies and peripheral blood were collected from alopecia areata patients. PBMCs were separated by density centrifugation and stained for CD3, CD4 and CD8, after which CD4+ and CD8+ T cells were sorted on a FACSAria. Alopecia areata patients who were not treated were recruited through a multicenter biomarker study. Regarding this clone: The specificity of this receptor is unknown. No quality values exist for individual bases; no much larger clone is one base distant.

From cysteine to phenylalanine, the CDR3 is 15 amino acids long. The kept DNA is CDR3 alone, 45 bases in frame from the first base. The junction carries 7 bases between V and J, which are trimmed by 0 bases and 1 base respectively. The germline V gene encodes CDR1 KGHSH and CDR2 LQKENI. Sequencing was done on a sample of CD4+ Tregs sorted from blood. This chain joins TRBV18 to TRBJ1-5; the D gene is not confidently resolved. The receptor was derived from a human donor with alopecia areata. At the DNA level, the sequence is TGTGCCAGCTCACCACCCGGGCTGAGCAATCAGCCCCAGCATTTT. It encodes CASSPPGLSNQPQHF.